What follows are 21 T cell receptor beta chains derived from one specimen sequenced in a study of response to subunit inactivated influenza vaccine. TCRdb re-called the RT-PCR reads through MiXCR, storing one row per CDR3 protein. The table has about 650,000 distinct CDR3 sequences, about 15% seen once. The source was PBMCs from blood, collected 11 to 12 days after vaccination. The receptor source for this set is a man in his forties or fifties who received an inactivated influenza vaccine.

This chain uses TRBV28 with TRBJ2-7, with D perhaps assigned TRBD1 or TRBD2 (5 bases each). The CDR3 contains 15 residues. Trimming took 6 bases from V and 2 from J, leaving 17 bases between them. Germline CDR1 is MDHEN and CDR2 is SYDVKM. CDR3: CASSHTWPGPYEQYF. In DNA, the CDR3 is TGTGCCAGCAGCCACACTTGGCCGGGACCCTACGAGCAGTACTTC.

This clonotype was observed a few times. This chain uses TRBV6-2 or TRBV6-3 with TRBJ2-7; possibly TRBD1 for D (5 bases). This CDR3 region has 14 residues. The germline CDR1 and CDR2 sequences are MNHEY and SVGEGT. V was clipped by 3 bases and J by 2 bases, with 11 bases between them. CDR3 coding DNA: TGTGCCAGCAGTTATGACCAGGGCCCCTACGAGCAGTACTTC. Residues: CASSYDQGPYEQYF.

The chain joins TRBV20-1 to TRBJ2-3; 8 nucleotides align to TRBD1. Germline CDR1 is DFQATT and CDR2 is SNEGSKA (reference sequence). Germline trimming cut 3 bases from V and 0 bases from J; bases unmatched to any gene: 5. CDR3 size: 15 residues. CDR3 sequence reads: CSARVGTGSTDTQYF. Written as DNA, the CDR3 is TGCAGTGCTAGGGTCGGGACAGGTAGCACAGATACGCAGTATTTT.

This clonotype was observed many times. This chain connects TRBV7-2 to TRBJ2-5, with 7 bases identical to TRBD1. From germline, CDR1 is SGHTA and CDR2 FQGNSA. With 5 bases clipped from V and 4 bases from J, the junction kept 7 bases outside the gene matches. The length of the CDR3 is 14 residues. CDR3 sequence: CASSLRQGRETQYF. The CDR3 nucleotides read TGTGCCAGCAGCCTACGACAGGGACGAGAGACCCAGTACTTC. The full variable domain, rest sourced from reference TRBV7-2 and TRBJ2-5, is GAGVSQSPSNKVTEKGKDVELRCDPISGHTALYWYRQSLGQGLEFLIYFQGNSAPDKSGLPSDRFSAERTGGSVSTLTIQRTQQEDSAVYLCASSLRQGRETQYFGPGTRLLVL.

This clonotype was picked up a small number of times. The chain has TRBV12-3 or TRBV12-4 and TRBJ2-1, with a tentative D call TRBD2 (6 bases). This CDR3 region has 13 residues. Trimming removed 6 bases from V and 8 bases from J, with 14 bases in between. The CDR3 here is CASSRDSQDEQFF. CDR3 sequence (DNA): TGTGCCAGCAGCCGGGACTCCCAGGATGAGCAGTTCTTC.

This chain joins TRBV9 and TRBJ2-7; D gene ambiguous. The germline gives CDR1 SGDLS, CDR2 YYNGEE. This CDR3 has 15 amino acids. The ends were cut back, 0 bases at V and 6 bases at J, with 16 bases in the middle. CDR3 amino acids: CASSVGGSAPPEQYF. DNA of the CDR3: TGTGCCAGCAGCGTAGGTGGTTCGGCTCCTCCCGAGCAGTACTTC.

This clonotype was seen a handful of times. The CDR3 loop reads CSAKNPARYYEQYF. In DNA, the CDR3 is TGCAGTGCTAAAAACCCCGCAAGGTACTACGAGCAGTACTTC. The chain is built from TRBV20-1 and TRBJ2-7; D is uncertain. V was clipped by 4 bases and J by 3 bases, with 16 bases between them. Germline V gene sequence: CDR1 DFQATT, CDR2 SNEGSKA (reference sequence). The CDR3 sequence is 14 residues long.

CDR3 residues: CSARFGYEQYF. CDR3 in DNA: TGCAGTGCTAGATTCGGGTACGAGCAGTACTTC. The V call is TRBV20-1, the J call TRBJ2-7; unclear D gene. CDR1 is DFQATT, CDR2 SNEGSKA, per germline (reference sequence). The V end lost 2 bases, the J end lost 4 bases, and 6 bases lay between the germline ends. The CDR3 is made up of 11 amino acids.

This sequence joins TRBV5-1 and TRBJ2-1, with D unresolved. The CDR3 extends over 15 amino acids. The V gene's germline CDR1 is SGHRS and CDR2 YFSETQ. Between the trimmed V and J ends, which lost 4 bases and 2 bases, there was a span of 13 bases. CDR3 nucleotide sequence: TGCGCCAGCAGCCCCGAACGCATGACCTACAATGAGCAGTTCTTC. It is translated as CASSPERMTYNEQFF.

The chain links TRBV28 to TRBJ1-5, with unresolved D. There are 15 residues in the CDR3. Trimming took 1 base from V and 0 from J, leaving 7 bases between them. Germline V gene lookup returns CDR1 MDHEN and CDR2 SYDVKM. This chain's CDR3 is CASSLLQHSNQPQHF. The CDR3, as DNA: TGTGCCAGCAGTTTATTACAACATAGCAATCAGCCCCAGCATTTT.

This clonotype was found many times. This rearrangement joins TRBV3-1 to TRBJ1-1; unclear D gene. The length of the CDR3 is 12 residues. V was trimmed by 1 base and J by 4 bases, leaving 4 bases between them. CDR1 is LGHDT and CDR2 is YNNKEL in the germline V gene (reference sequence). CDR3 region: CASSQVGTEAFF. In nucleotides, the CDR3 is TGTGCCAGCAGCCAAGTTGGCACTGAAGCTTTCTTT.

This clonotype was seen a few times. The V and J genes are TRBV5-1 and TRBJ2-1; D not resolved. This CDR3 has 19 residues. CDR1 is SGHRS and CDR2 is YFSETQ in the germline V gene. Trimming pared 0 bases from V and 0 bases from J, leaving 19 bases between. The CDR3 loop is CASSLVGWTEDYSYNEQFF. The CDR3 nucleotides are TGCGCCAGCAGCTTGGTAGGTTGGACGGAAGATTACTCCTACAATGAGCAGTTCTTC. Full variable domain (missing parts from reference TRBV5-1 and TRBJ2-1): KAGVTQTPRYLIKTRGQQVTLSCSPISGHRSVSWYQQTPGQGLQFLFEYFSETQRNKGNFPGRFSGRQFSNSRSEMNVSTLELGDSALYLCASSLVGWTEDYSYNEQFFGPGTRLTVL.

The V gene is TRBV5-4, the J gene TRBJ2-7; possible D gene TRBD1, 6 bases. The CDR3 length is 14 residues. The germline CDR1 and CDR2 sequences are SGHNT and YYREEE (reference sequence). Trimming cost V 2 bases and J 3 bases, with 12 bases left between them. The CDR3 region is CASSFGTTNYEQYF. The CDR3 DNA reads TGTGCCAGCAGCTTTGGGACAACTAACTACGAGCAGTACTTC.

At least ten counts were recorded for this clonotype. The V call is TRBV29-1, the J call TRBJ1-3; no reliable D call. The CDR3 totals 12 residues. Trimming stripped 7 bases from V and 0 bases from J, with 7 bases between. Germline V gene sequence: CDR1 SQVTM, CDR2 ANQGSEA. The CDR3 DNA sequence: TGCAGCGCAACCTTCTCTGGAAACACCATATATTTT. This codes for CSATFSGNTIYF.

This clonotype has a handful of counts. V gene TRBV29-1 combines with J gene TRBJ1-2; the D gene is possibly TRBD1 (6 bases). Germline V CDR1 and CDR2: SQVTM, ANQGSEA. The CDR3 length is 13 residues. The germline V and J ends were trimmed by 3 bases and 6 bases, with 14 bases remaining between them. CDR3: CSVEFRGPDGYTF. The CDR3 region has the DNA TGCAGCGTTGAGTTCCGGGGGCCCGATGGCTACACCTTC. Drawing the rest from reference TRBV29-1 and TRBJ1-2, the complete variable domain is SAVISQKPSRDICQRGTSLTIQCQVDSQVTMMFWYRQQPGQSLTLIATANQGSEATYESGFVIDKFPISRPNLTFSTLTVSNMSPEDSSIYLCSVEFRGPDGYTFGSGTRLTVV.

At least ten counts were recorded for this clonotype. The genes are TRBV5-6 and TRBJ2-5, with D hard to call. The V end was cut by 4 bases, the J end by 5 bases, with 18 bases between. This CDR3 spans 15 amino acids. The germline gives CDR1 SGHDT, CDR2 YYEEEE. The CDR3 loop is CASSPRTVFRETQYF. The CDR3 DNA follows: TGTGCCAGCAGCCCCAGGACCGTGTTTAGGGAGACCCAGTACTTC.

The DNA of the CDR3 is TGCAGCGTTTCCTCTGGACGGACCTATGGCTACACCTTC. The encoded protein is CSVSSGRTYGYTF. The chain is built from TRBV29-1 and TRBJ1-2; D unclear. Germline V gene lookup returns CDR1 SQVTM and CDR2 ANQGSEA. The CDR3 is 13 residues long. V dropped 5 bases and J dropped 4 bases, with 14 bases sitting between them.

This clonotype was detected a few times. The chain couples TRBV7-2 to TRBJ2-5; D call uncertain. The length of the CDR3 is 14 residues. The germline V and J ends were trimmed by 1 base and 4 bases, with 10 bases remaining between them. Germline CDR1 is SGHTA and CDR2 is FQGNSA. In nucleotides, the CDR3 is TGTGCCAGCAGCTTAGTAGGCAGTATAGAGACCCAGTACTTC. This codes for CASSLVGSIETQYF.

V and J are TRBV28 and TRBJ1-4; TRBD1 agrees at 7 bases. From germline, CDR1 is MDHEN and CDR2 SYDVKM. This CDR3 region has 12 residues. The V segment lost 4 bases and the J segment 10 bases; nucleotides outside the gene matches: 3. The CDR3 is CASSSGQIKLFF. CDR3 DNA sequence: TGTGCCAGCAGTTCGGGACAGATAAAACTGTTTTTT.

This sequence joins TRBV20-1 and TRBJ1-6; a weak D match, TRBD1 (5 bases). The V end was cut by 2 bases, the J end by 8 bases, with 16 bases between. The CDR3 loop spans 15 amino acids. Germline assignment: CDR1 DFQATT and CDR2 SNEGSKA (reference sequence). The chain's CDR3 is CSARPQTDWDSPLHF. CDR3 sequence (DNA): TGCAGTGCTAGACCTCAGACAGATTGGGATTCACCCCTCCACTTT.

This chain links TRBV5-1 with TRBJ2-3; either TRBD1 or TRBD2 may fit D (5 bases each). Germline values: CDR1 SGHRS, CDR2 YFSETQ. V gave up 0 bases and J gave up 7 bases, with 15 bases separating them. The CDR3 length is 15 residues. CDR3 loop: CASSLDRGRGYTQYF. In DNA form, the CDR3 reads TGCGCCAGCAGCTTGGATCGGGGCCGCGGTTATACGCAGTATTTT. The variable domain in full, completed from reference TRBV5-1 and TRBJ2-3, reads KAGVTQTPRYLIKTRGQQVTLSCSPISGHRSVSWYQQTPGQGLQFLFEYFSETQRNKGNFPGRFSGRQFSNSRSEMNVSTLELGDSALYLCASSLDRGRGYTQYFGPGTRLTVL.